This T cell receptor beta chain came from a study of blood T cell repertoires in COVID-19. Here immunoSEQ multiplex PCR was the method, and the copy in TCRdb shows in-frame clones only, minus some. Of around 82,000 clones in the sample, about 91% were seen once. Germline trimming cut 4 bases from V and 0 bases from J; bases unmatched to any gene: 11. This CDR3 is built from 18 residues. Looked up from germline, CDR1 is SEHNR and CDR2 is FQNEAQ (reference sequence). The sample was peripheral blood. V gene TRBV7-9 combines with J gene TRBJ2-3, with 9 bases that match TRBD2. The clonotype comes from a man in his sixties or seventies with active or convalescent COVID-19. In nucleotides, the CDR3 is TGTGCCAGCAGCTCAGCCAGCGGGGGGCCATCTAGCACAGATACGCAGTATTTT. It translates to CASSSASGGPSSTDTQYF.